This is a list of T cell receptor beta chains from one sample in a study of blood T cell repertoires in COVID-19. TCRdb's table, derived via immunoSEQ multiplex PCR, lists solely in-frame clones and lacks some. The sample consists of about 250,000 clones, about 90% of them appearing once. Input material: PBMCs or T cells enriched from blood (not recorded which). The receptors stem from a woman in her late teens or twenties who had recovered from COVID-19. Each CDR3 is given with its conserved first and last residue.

CDR3: CASSYPASGGQETQYF
V: TRBV6-5
J: TRBJ2-5

CDR3: CSVGQALNTEAFF
V: TRBV29-1
J: TRBJ1-1

CDR3: CASSQSMGLAGGGDTQYF
V: TRBV4-2
J: TRBJ2-3

CDR3: CADPGTGFIGGGYTF
V: TRBV5-1
J: TRBJ1-2

CDR3: CASSLDAAYNEQFF
V: TRBV5-1
J: TRBJ2-1

CDR3: CATKRHSRAEQYF
V: TRBV7-9
J: TRBJ2-7

CDR3: CASSPGGDQAFF
V: TRBV5-1
J: TRBJ1-1

CDR3: CASSSRTSGRADTQYF
V: TRBV5-4
J: TRBJ2-3

CDR3: CASSLLIMNTEAFF
V: TRBV5-6
J: TRBJ1-1

CDR3: CASSLAFLASSYEQYF
V: TRBV7-2
J: TRBJ2-7

CDR3: CASRRGQAYGYTF
V: TRBV3-1/TRBV3-2
J: TRBJ1-2

CDR3: CASSLAIGGTDGYTF
V: TRBV5-1
J: TRBJ1-2

CDR3: CAISESRADGEKLFF
V: TRBV10-3
J: TRBJ1-4

CDR3: CASSEWLGAGNTIYF
V: TRBV2
J: TRBJ1-3

CDR3: CASRVSYEQYF
V: TRBV6-4
J: TRBJ2-7

CDR3: CASSLGGQSSGNTIYF
V: TRBV5-4
J: TRBJ1-3

CDR3: CASREGTGGNQPQHF
V: TRBV6-5
J: TRBJ1-5

CDR3: CASSYPQGAPAIGNYGYTF
V: TRBV6-2/TRBV6-3
J: TRBJ1-2

CDR3: CAIGGRSSYEQYF
V: TRBV10-3
J: TRBJ2-7

CDR3: CARSLYPGELFF
V: TRBV5-3
J: TRBJ2-2

CDR3: CASSMGLNTGELFF
V: TRBV27
J: TRBJ2-2

CDR3: CASSMGRGGEKLFF
V: TRBV19
J: TRBJ1-4

CDR3: CASSLERAGYGYTF
V: TRBV11-2
J: TRBJ1-2

CDR3: CASHRTGQETQYF
V: TRBV28
J: TRBJ2-5

CDR3: CATSRGGLNYNEQFF
V: TRBV15
J: TRBJ2-1

CDR3: CATLGMGANTEAFF
V: TRBV10-3
J: TRBJ1-1

CDR3: CASSHRRDTDTQYF
V: TRBV5-6
J: TRBJ2-3

CDR3: CASSPAADTQYF
V: TRBV18
J: TRBJ2-3

CDR3: CASSAGTGLNTEAFF
V: TRBV9
J: TRBJ1-1

CDR3: CASSVRDRNTEAFF
V: TRBV27
J: TRBJ1-1

CDR3: CASSPMTLYQETQYF
V: TRBV3-1/TRBV3-2
J: TRBJ2-5

CDR3: CASRQTGTGSYEQYF
V: TRBV6-5
J: TRBJ2-7

CDR3: CASSSGPYEQYF
V: TRBV5-5
J: TRBJ2-7

CDR3: CASSSGAGSREKLFF
V: TRBV27
J: TRBJ1-4

CDR3: CASSEAGRGADTQYF
V: TRBV2
J: TRBJ2-3

CDR3: CASSAFLAGKETQYF
V: TRBV9
J: TRBJ2-5

CDR3: CASRSGTGGAYTF
V: TRBV6-5
J: TRBJ1-2

CDR3: CASSLDIASGNFRTQYF
V: TRBV7-8
J: TRBJ2-3

CDR3: CASSLLTSGTDEQFF
V: TRBV28
J: TRBJ2-1

CDR3: CASSQTDYDNEQFF
V: TRBV4-2
J: TRBJ2-1

CDR3: CASSIAPTGGNTIYF
V: TRBV19
J: TRBJ1-3

CDR3: CASSRDSKPPPTGELFF
V: TRBV7-3
J: TRBJ2-2

CDR3: CASRHVGADTQYF
V: TRBV19
J: TRBJ2-3

CDR3: CVAAGTGSSTDTQYF
V: TRBV2
J: TRBJ2-3

CDR3: CSASKQGFQETQYF
V: TRBV20-1
J: TRBJ2-5

CDR3: CASSSFFRAGGFHQPQHF
V: TRBV27
J: TRBJ1-5

CDR3: CASSSGLAGGFAKNIQYF
V: TRBV27
J: TRBJ2-4

CDR3: CASSASRVLSGNTIYF
V: TRBV7-8
J: TRBJ1-3

CDR3: CASSPTGGTEAFF
V: TRBV28
J: TRBJ1-1

CDR3: CASTRENTEAFF
V: TRBV2
J: TRBJ1-1

CDR3: CATGGLSTDTQYF
V: TRBV9
J: TRBJ2-3

CDR3: CASSLGGTNEKLFF
V: TRBV7-2
J: TRBJ1-4

CDR3: CASSQERTGAYPNEQFF
V: TRBV3-1/TRBV3-2
J: TRBJ2-1

CDR3: CASSLASTDTQYF
V: TRBV11-3
J: TRBJ2-3

CDR3: CASSLRDRVDSF
V: TRBV5-6
J: TRBJ2-7

CDR3: CASSQGGGSYNSPLHF
V: TRBV4-1
J: TRBJ1-6

CDR3: CASSLQGNQPQHF
V: TRBV7-3
J: TRBJ1-5